This T cell receptor (beta chain) originates from a study of blood T cell repertoires in COVID-19. Trimming removed 5 bases at V and 5 bases at J, with 9 bases between. CDR3 length: 12 residues. Method: immunoSEQ multiplex PCR; TCRdb's copy keeps in-frame clones and lacks some. Of 90,000 to 150,000 clones listed, roughly nine tenths were seen once; the top ten hold 6% to 9.5%. The source material was peripheral blood. The sequence was obtained from a man aged 65-85 years who had recovered from COVID-19. The chain employs TRBV12-3 or TRBV12-4 and TRBJ2-5, with D unresolved. The CDR3 is CASSASGETQYF. DNA for the CDR3: TGTGCCAGCAGTGCTAGTGGGGAGACCCAGTACTTC.